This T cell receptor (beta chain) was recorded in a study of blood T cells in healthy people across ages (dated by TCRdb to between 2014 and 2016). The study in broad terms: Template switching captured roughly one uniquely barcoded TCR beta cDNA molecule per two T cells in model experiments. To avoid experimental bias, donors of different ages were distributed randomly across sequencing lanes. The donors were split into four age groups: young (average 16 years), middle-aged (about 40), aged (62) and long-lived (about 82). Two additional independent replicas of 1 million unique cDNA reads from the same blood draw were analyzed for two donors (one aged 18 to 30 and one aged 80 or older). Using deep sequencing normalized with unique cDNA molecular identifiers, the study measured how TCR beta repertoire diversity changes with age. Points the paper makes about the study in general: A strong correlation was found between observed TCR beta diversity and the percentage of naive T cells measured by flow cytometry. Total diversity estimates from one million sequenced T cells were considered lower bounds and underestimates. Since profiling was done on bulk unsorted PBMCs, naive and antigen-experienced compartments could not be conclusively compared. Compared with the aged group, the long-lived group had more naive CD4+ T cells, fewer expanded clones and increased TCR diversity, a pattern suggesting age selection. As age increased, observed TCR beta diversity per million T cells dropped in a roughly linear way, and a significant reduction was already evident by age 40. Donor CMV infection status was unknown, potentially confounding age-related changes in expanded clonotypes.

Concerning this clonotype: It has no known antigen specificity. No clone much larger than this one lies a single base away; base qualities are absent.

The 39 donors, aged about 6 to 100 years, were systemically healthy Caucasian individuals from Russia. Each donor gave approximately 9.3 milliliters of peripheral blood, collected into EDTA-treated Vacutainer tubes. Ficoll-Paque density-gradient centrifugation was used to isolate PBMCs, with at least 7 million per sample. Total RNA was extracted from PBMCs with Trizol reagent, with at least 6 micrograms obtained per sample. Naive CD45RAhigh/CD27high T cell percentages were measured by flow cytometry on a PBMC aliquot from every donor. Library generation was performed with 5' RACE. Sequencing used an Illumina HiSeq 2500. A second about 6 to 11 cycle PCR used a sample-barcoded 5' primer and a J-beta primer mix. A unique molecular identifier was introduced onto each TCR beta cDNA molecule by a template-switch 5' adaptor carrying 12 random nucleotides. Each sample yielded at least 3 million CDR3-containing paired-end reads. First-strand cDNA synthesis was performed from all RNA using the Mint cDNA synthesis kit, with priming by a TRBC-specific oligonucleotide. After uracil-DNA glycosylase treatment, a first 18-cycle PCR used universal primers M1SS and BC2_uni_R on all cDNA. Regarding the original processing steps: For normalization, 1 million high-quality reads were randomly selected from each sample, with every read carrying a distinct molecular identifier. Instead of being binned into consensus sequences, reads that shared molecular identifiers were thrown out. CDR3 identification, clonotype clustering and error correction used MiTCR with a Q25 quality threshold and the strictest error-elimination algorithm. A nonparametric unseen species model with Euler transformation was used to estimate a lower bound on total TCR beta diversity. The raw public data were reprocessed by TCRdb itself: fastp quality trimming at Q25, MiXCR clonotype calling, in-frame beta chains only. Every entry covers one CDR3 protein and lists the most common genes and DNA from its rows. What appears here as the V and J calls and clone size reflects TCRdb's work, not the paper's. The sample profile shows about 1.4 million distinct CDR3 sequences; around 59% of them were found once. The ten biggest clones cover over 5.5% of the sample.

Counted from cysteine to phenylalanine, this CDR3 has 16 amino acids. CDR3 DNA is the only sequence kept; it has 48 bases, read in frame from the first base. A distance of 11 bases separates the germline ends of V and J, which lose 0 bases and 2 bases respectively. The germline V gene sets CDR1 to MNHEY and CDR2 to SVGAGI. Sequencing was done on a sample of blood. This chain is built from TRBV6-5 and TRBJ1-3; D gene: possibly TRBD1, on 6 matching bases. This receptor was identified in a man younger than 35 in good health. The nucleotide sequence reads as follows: TGTGCCAGCAGTTACTCGATCCCAGGGGCTGGAAACACCATATATTTT. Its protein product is CASSYSIPGAGNTIYF.